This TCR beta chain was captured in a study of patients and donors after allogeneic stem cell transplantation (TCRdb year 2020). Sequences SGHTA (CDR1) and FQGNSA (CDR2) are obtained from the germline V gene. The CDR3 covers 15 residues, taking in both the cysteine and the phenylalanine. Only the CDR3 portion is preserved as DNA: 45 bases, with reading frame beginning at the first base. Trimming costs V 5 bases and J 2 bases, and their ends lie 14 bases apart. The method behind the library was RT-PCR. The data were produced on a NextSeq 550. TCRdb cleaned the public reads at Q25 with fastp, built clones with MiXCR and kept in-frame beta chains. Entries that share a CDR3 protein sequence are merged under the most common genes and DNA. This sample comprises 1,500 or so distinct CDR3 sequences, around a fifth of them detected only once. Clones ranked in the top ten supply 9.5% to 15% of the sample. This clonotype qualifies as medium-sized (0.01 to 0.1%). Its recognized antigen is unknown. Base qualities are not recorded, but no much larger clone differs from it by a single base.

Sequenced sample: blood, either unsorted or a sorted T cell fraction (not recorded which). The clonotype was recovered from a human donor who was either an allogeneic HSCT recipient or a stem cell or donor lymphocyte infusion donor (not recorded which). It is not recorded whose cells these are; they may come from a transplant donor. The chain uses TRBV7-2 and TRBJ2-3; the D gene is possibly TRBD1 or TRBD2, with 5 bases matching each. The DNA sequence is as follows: TGTGCCAGCAGCCCGAGGGGCAGAGTCACAGATACGCAGTATTTT. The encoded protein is CASSPRGRVTDTQYF.